This T cell receptor (beta chain) is drawn from a study of regulatory T cells in long-lasting Graves disease. Time point here: newly diagnosed GD, antithyroid drugs for less than 3 months. PBMC-extracted RNA yielded the TCR library. This clonotype has more than one count but fewer than ten. Germline CDR1 reads SGHAT; CDR2 reads FQNNGV. The CDR3 has 17 residues. Between the trimmed V and J ends, which lost 5 bases and 0 bases, there was a span of 19 bases. Through Arm-PCR of CDR3 regions and iRepertoire HTBI primers, TCR beta libraries were built. TCRdb reanalysed the multiplex PCR reads using MiXCR and keeps one entry per CDR3 protein. Among under 500,000 distinct CDR3 sequences listed, approximately 16% were seen once. The data also belong to a second study, concerning T cells in Graves' hyperthyroidism and ophthalmopathy.

This clonotype was obtained from a woman aged 25 to 39 with Graves disease. V is TRBV11-2 and J is TRBJ1-2, with D perhaps TRBD1 (6 bases). This material consisted of peripheral blood mononuclear cells (PBMCs), taken at new diagnosis, from a patient treated with antithyroid drugs. The CDR3 DNA reads TGTGCCAGCAGCCGCTTATTCAGGACAGATTCTAACTATGGCTACACCTTC. As protein: CASSRLFRTDSNYGYTF.